These 3 T cell receptor beta chains share one sample of origin, sequenced in a study of blood T cell repertoires in COVID-19. Some clones are missing from TCRdb's copy, which holds only in-frame ones; the method was immunoSEQ multiplex PCR. The sample has approximately 140,000 clones, 84% seen once. The sequenced sample was PBMCs or T cells enriched from blood (not recorded which). The receptors derive from a woman in her 50s who had been exposed to COVID-19.

The CDR3 loop is CASSPPGQADYGYTF. The CDR3 DNA reads TGTGCCAGCTCACCACCGGGACAGGCCGACTATGGCTACACCTTC. The chain combines TRBV18 with TRBJ1-2; 8 bases agree with TRBD1. CDR3 length: 15 residues. Germline assignment: CDR1 KGHSH and CDR2 LQKENI. The J segment lost 3 bases and the V segment lost 0 bases, leaving 3 bases of the junction unmatched.

CDR3 coding DNA: TGCGCCAGCTACCTAGCGGCTAGCGGGATTGACGAGCAGTACTTC. It encodes CASYLAASGIDEQYF. The chain joins TRBV5-1 to TRBJ2-7, with 9 bases lining up with TRBD2. The CDR3 totals 15 residues. Germline CDR1 and CDR2: SGHRS and YFSETQ. V trimming: 7 bases; J trimming: 5 bases; junction bases outside the gene matches: 13.

The chain carries TRBV2 and TRBJ2-7, with D uncertain. This CDR3 comprises 14 residues. Per germline, CDR1 SNHLY and CDR2 FYNNEI. Between the trimmed V and J ends, which lost 4 bases and 2 bases, there was a span of 12 bases. CDR3 sequence (DNA): TGTGCCAGCAGTGGAGGTATCAGCCCCTACGAGCAGTACTTC. Encoded protein: CASSGGISPYEQYF. The variable domain in full, with the rest retrieved from reference TRBV2 and TRBJ2-7, is EPEVTQTPSHQVTQMGQEVILRCVPISNHLYFYWYRQILGQKVEFLVSFYNNEISEKSEIFDDQFSVERPDGSNFTLKIRSTKLEDSAMYFCASSGGISPYEQYFGPGTRLTVT.